This TCR beta chain appears in the sequencing data of a study of blood T cell repertoires in COVID-19. Overall study: In each case, the material was cDNA or gDNA derived from T cells, B-cell-depleted T cells, or PBMCs.

Authors' methods: Reference gene primer amplification gave nucleated cell count estimates. The repertoire was sequenced with immunoSEQ multiplex PCR; TCRdb's copy has only in-frame clones and lacks some. That table furnishes V, J and clone size, whereas the DNA furnished D and trimming. The data hold 240,000 or so clones, with about 82% observed a single time. Participants were placed into cohorts based on the clinical history they reported. Trimming left V 0 bases short and J 0 bases short, with 9 bases between. The CDR3 contains 15 residues. Per germline, CDR1 MNHEY and CDR2 SVGEGT. Specimen: PBMCs or T cells enriched from blood (not recorded which). This chain joins TRBV6-2 or TRBV6-3 and TRBJ2-7, with unresolved D. The source of this sequence is a woman in her forties or fifties who had recovered from COVID-19. This CDR3 reads CASSYSRSSSYEQYF. The CDR3 DNA sequence: TGTGCCAGCAGTTACTCGAGGTCCAGCTCCTACGAGCAGTACTTC.